These T cell receptor beta chains were read from a single sample in a study of a mutant IDH1 vaccine in newly diagnosed glioma. These TCRs' antigens remain unknown. Sequencing was performed with immunoSEQ multiplex PCR; in TCRdb, only in-frame clones are kept and a portion is missing. This table holds under 50,000 clones, 88% found once. This specimen consisted of PBMCs, obtained from a glioma patient whose treatment included an IDH1 peptide vaccine. These receptors were collected from a woman between 40 and 50 years old with glioma. Each CDR3 is given with its conserved first and last residue. A D gene is named only where the DNA matches it firmly. Clone size appears in some rows only: once, few, many, or a class for an expanded clone.

cdr3_nt: TGTGCCATCAGTGTAATGAGCACAGATACGCAGTATTTT
cdr3_aa: CAISVMSTDTQYF
d_call: -
clone_size: -
cdr3_length: 13
j_call: TRBJ2-3
v_call: TRBV10-3

cdr3_nt: TGTGCCAGCAGGCACAGGTTGCAAGAGACCCAGTACTTC
cdr3_aa: CASRHRLQETQYF
d_call: -
clone_size: once
cdr3_length: 13
j_call: TRBJ2-5
v_call: TRBV2

cdr3_nt: TGTGCCAGCAGCTCCCCTACAGGGGTCGGAGGTGAAGCTTTCTTT
cdr3_aa: CASSSPTGVGGEAFF
d_call: TRBD1
clone_size: -
cdr3_length: 15
j_call: TRBJ1-1
v_call: TRBV7-8

cdr3_nt: TGCGCCAGCAGCGGGGGGCCGGTGGGGGAGACCCAGTACTTC
cdr3_aa: CASSGGPVGETQYF
d_call: -
clone_size: -
cdr3_length: 14
j_call: TRBJ2-5
v_call: TRBV5-1

cdr3_nt: TGTGCCAGCAACCGCCTGGGACCGCTTTCGGCAGAGACCCAGTACTTC
cdr3_aa: CASNRLGPLSAETQYF
d_call: -
clone_size: -
cdr3_length: 16
j_call: TRBJ2-5
v_call: TRBV2

cdr3_nt: TGTGCCAGCAGCGCAGCGGGAGCGGGTTACAATGAGCAGTTCTTC
cdr3_aa: CASSAAGAGYNEQFF
d_call: TRBD2
clone_size: -
cdr3_length: 15
j_call: TRBJ2-1
v_call: TRBV9

cdr3_nt: TGTGCCAGCAGTTACGAGGGCAGGTATGAGCAGTTCTTC
cdr3_aa: CASSYEGRYEQFF
d_call: -
clone_size: -
cdr3_length: 13
j_call: TRBJ2-1
v_call: TRBV6-5

cdr3_nt: TGCGCCAGCAGTCCAACCGAAGACAGGTTAGACTCTGGAAACACCATATATTTT
cdr3_aa: CASSPTEDRLDSGNTIYF
d_call: -
clone_size: -
cdr3_length: 18
j_call: TRBJ1-3
v_call: TRBV23-1

cdr3_nt: TGTGCCAGCAGCGTAGAGGCCGAGCCCTACGAGCAGTACTTC
cdr3_aa: CASSVEAEPYEQYF
d_call: -
clone_size: once
cdr3_length: 14
j_call: TRBJ2-7
v_call: TRBV9

cdr3_nt: TGCGCCAGCAGGGATGGGGGGTATGGCTACACCTTC
cdr3_aa: CASRDGGYGYTF
d_call: -
clone_size: once
cdr3_length: 12
j_call: TRBJ1-2
v_call: TRBV5-1

cdr3_nt: TGTGCCAGCAGGCATACTGGGCCGGACTATAATTCACCCCTCCACTTT
cdr3_aa: CASRHTGPDYNSPLHF
d_call: -
clone_size: -
cdr3_length: 16
j_call: TRBJ1-6
v_call: TRBV7-2

cdr3_nt: TGTGCTAGTGGCCCTCCCAGAGGGCTGAACACTGAAGCTTTCTTT
cdr3_aa: CASGPPRGLNTEAFF
d_call: -
clone_size: -
cdr3_length: 15
j_call: TRBJ1-1
v_call: TRBV12-5

cdr3_nt: TGTGCCAGCAGCGTAGCCAGAACTAACTATGGCTACACCTTC
cdr3_aa: CASSVARTNYGYTF
d_call: -
clone_size: -
cdr3_length: 14
j_call: TRBJ1-2
v_call: TRBV9

cdr3_nt: TGTGCCAGCGGAACAGGGTACACTGAAGCTTTCTTT
cdr3_aa: CASGTGYTEAFF
d_call: -
clone_size: -
cdr3_length: 12
j_call: TRBJ1-1
v_call: TRBV6-5

cdr3_nt: TGTGCCAGCAGCCAAACATCGGCCGGGGAGCTGTTTTTT
cdr3_aa: CASSQTSAGELFF
d_call: -
clone_size: -
cdr3_length: 13
j_call: TRBJ2-2
v_call: TRBV7-9

cdr3_nt: TGCAGCGCGCGGGGGGACAGGGTCCAAGAGACCCAGTACTTC
cdr3_aa: CSARGDRVQETQYF
d_call: -
clone_size: -
cdr3_length: 14
j_call: TRBJ2-5
v_call: TRBV29-1

cdr3_nt: TGTGCCAGCAGTTGGGACAGGAATCAGCCCCAGCATTTT
cdr3_aa: CASSWDRNQPQHF
d_call: TRBD1
clone_size: -
cdr3_length: 13
j_call: TRBJ1-5
v_call: TRBV6-5

cdr3_nt: TGTGCCAGCAGCTTCGTAGGGGGACACGAGCAGTACTTC
cdr3_aa: CASSFVGGHEQYF
d_call: -
clone_size: -
cdr3_length: 13
j_call: TRBJ2-7
v_call: TRBV13

cdr3_nt: TGCGCCAGCAGCCAAGATGTGGGGGGAGGGGAGACCCAGTACTTC
cdr3_aa: CASSQDVGGGETQYF
d_call: TRBD2
clone_size: -
cdr3_length: 15
j_call: TRBJ2-5
v_call: TRBV4-3

cdr3_nt: TGTGCCATCAGTGAGTCCGGACAGGGGGCTGAAGCTTTCTTT
cdr3_aa: CAISESGQGAEAFF
d_call: TRBD1
clone_size: -
cdr3_length: 14
j_call: TRBJ1-1
v_call: TRBV10-3

cdr3_nt: TGTGCCAGCAGTTTAGGGGGAAGCAATCAGCCCCAGCATTTT
cdr3_aa: CASSLGGSNQPQHF
d_call: -
clone_size: -
cdr3_length: 14
j_call: TRBJ1-5
v_call: TRBV6-5

cdr3_nt: TGTGCCAGCAGCCAAGCAGGGAACACTGAAGCTTTCTTT
cdr3_aa: CASSQAGNTEAFF
d_call: -
clone_size: -
cdr3_length: 13
j_call: TRBJ1-1
v_call: TRBV4-2

cdr3_nt: TGTGCCAGCAGTCGCTGGGGTGACAGAAATCAGCCCCAGCATTTT
cdr3_aa: CASSRWGDRNQPQHF
d_call: -
clone_size: -
cdr3_length: 15
j_call: TRBJ1-5
v_call: TRBV28

cdr3_nt: TGTGCCAGCCAAGCTCGGGCCATAACTAATGAAAAACTGTTTTTT
cdr3_aa: CASQARAITNEKLFF
d_call: -
clone_size: -
cdr3_length: 15
j_call: TRBJ1-4
v_call: TRBV18

cdr3_nt: TGTGCCAGCAGTTACTTTGCTAGCGGGGGAGGAAATGAGCAGTTCTTC
cdr3_aa: CASSYFASGGGNEQFF
d_call: TRBD2
clone_size: -
cdr3_length: 16
j_call: TRBJ2-1
v_call: TRBV6-6

cdr3_nt: TGTGCCATCAGTGGTAGCGGGGGGGAGTACAATGAGCAGTTCTTC
cdr3_aa: CAISGSGGEYNEQFF
d_call: TRBD2
clone_size: -
cdr3_length: 15
j_call: TRBJ2-1
v_call: TRBV10-3

cdr3_nt: TGTGCCAGCAGTGGGCTGGGTATCTATGGCTACACCTTC
cdr3_aa: CASSGLGIYGYTF
d_call: -
clone_size: -
cdr3_length: 13
j_call: TRBJ1-2
v_call: TRBV2

cdr3_nt: TGTGCCAGCAGCTTAATAGCGGGGGGAGTCTACAATGAGCAGTTCTTC
cdr3_aa: CASSLIAGGVYNEQFF
d_call: TRBD2
clone_size: -
cdr3_length: 16
j_call: TRBJ2-1
v_call: TRBV7-2

cdr3_nt: TGTGCCAGCAGCTTATATGCCAGGGGCCAGAACGAGCAGTACTTC
cdr3_aa: CASSLYARGQNEQYF
d_call: -
clone_size: -
cdr3_length: 15
j_call: TRBJ2-7
v_call: TRBV7-2

cdr3_nt: TGCAGCGTTGGACACTCCCGGGACAACTATGGCTACACCTTC
cdr3_aa: CSVGHSRDNYGYTF
d_call: -
clone_size: -
cdr3_length: 14
j_call: TRBJ1-2
v_call: TRBV29-1

cdr3_nt: TGTGCCAGCTCACGGGCCGGGGAGACAGATACGCAGTATTTT
cdr3_aa: CASSRAGETDTQYF
d_call: -
clone_size: -
cdr3_length: 14
j_call: TRBJ2-3
v_call: TRBV18

cdr3_nt: TGTGCCAGCAGCCAAGATCTGGGGACAGGGCGAAACTATGGCTACACCTTC
cdr3_aa: CASSQDLGTGRNYGYTF
d_call: TRBD1
clone_size: -
cdr3_length: 17
j_call: TRBJ1-2
v_call: TRBV4-2

cdr3_nt: TGTGCCAGCAGTTACTCGAATACCCCTACCTACGAGCAGTACTTC
cdr3_aa: CASSYSNTPTYEQYF
d_call: -
clone_size: -
cdr3_length: 15
j_call: TRBJ2-7
v_call: TRBV6-5

cdr3_nt: TGCAGCGTTGATGGCGAGCGGGTGGGCGAGCAGTACTTC
cdr3_aa: CSVDGERVGEQYF
d_call: -
clone_size: -
cdr3_length: 13
j_call: TRBJ2-7
v_call: TRBV29-1

cdr3_nt: TGTGCCTGGAGAGGGGCAGGGGGCGGTCAGCCCCAGCATTTT
cdr3_aa: CAWRGAGGGQPQHF
d_call: TRBD1
clone_size: -
cdr3_length: 14
j_call: TRBJ1-5
v_call: TRBV30

cdr3_nt: TGTGCCAGCAGCGCCCTAGCGGGAACCTACAATGAGCAGTTCTTC
cdr3_aa: CASSALAGTYNEQFF
d_call: TRBD2
clone_size: -
cdr3_length: 15
j_call: TRBJ2-1
v_call: TRBV9

cdr3_nt: TGTGCCAGCAGCCCCCCGCTAGCCAGGGGGGAGACCCAGTACTTC
cdr3_aa: CASSPPLARGETQYF
d_call: TRBD1
clone_size: -
cdr3_length: 15
j_call: TRBJ2-5
v_call: TRBV9

cdr3_nt: TGTGCCAGCAGCGCCAACAGGGCATATGAGCAGTTCTTC
cdr3_aa: CASSANRAYEQFF
d_call: -
clone_size: -
cdr3_length: 13
j_call: TRBJ2-1
v_call: TRBV7-2

cdr3_nt: TGTGCCAGCAGCTCCCCGGGACAGGGGTTAGAAAAACTGTTTTTT
cdr3_aa: CASSSPGQGLEKLFF
d_call: TRBD1
clone_size: -
cdr3_length: 15
j_call: TRBJ1-4
v_call: TRBV13

cdr3_nt: TGTGCCAGCAGCTTAGAGCCGACGGGGGGAAATGGCTACACCTTC
cdr3_aa: CASSLEPTGGNGYTF
d_call: -
clone_size: -
cdr3_length: 15
j_call: TRBJ1-2
v_call: TRBV7-2

cdr3_nt: TGCGCCAGCAGCCCCGTGGCGTCCGCCTCTGGAAACACCATATATTTT
cdr3_aa: CASSPVASASGNTIYF
d_call: -
clone_size: -
cdr3_length: 16
j_call: TRBJ1-3
v_call: TRBV5-1

cdr3_nt: TGTGCCAGCCTTGGACATTCAGGTGAAGCTTTCTTT
cdr3_aa: CASLGHSGEAFF
d_call: -
clone_size: -
cdr3_length: 12
j_call: TRBJ1-1
v_call: TRBV6-5

cdr3_nt: TGTGCCAGCTCCCAGCGACTGAAAACCGGGGAGCTGTTTTTT
cdr3_aa: CASSQRLKTGELFF
d_call: -
clone_size: -
cdr3_length: 14
j_call: TRBJ2-2
v_call: TRBV7-2

cdr3_nt: TGCGCCAGCAGCTTGTGGGGCCAGCTTCCTCCCTACGAGCAGTACTTC
cdr3_aa: CASSLWGQLPPYEQYF
d_call: -
clone_size: -
cdr3_length: 16
j_call: TRBJ2-7
v_call: TRBV5-1

cdr3_nt: TGTGCCAGCAGCGTAGTTGGACAGCTCACCGGGGAGCTGTTTTTT
cdr3_aa: CASSVVGQLTGELFF
d_call: -
clone_size: -
cdr3_length: 15
j_call: TRBJ2-2
v_call: TRBV9

cdr3_nt: TGTGCCAGTAGTACCCCCGGCCCAAAACAGGGTAACACAGATACGCAGTATTTT
cdr3_aa: CASSTPGPKQGNTDTQYF
d_call: -
clone_size: once
cdr3_length: 18
j_call: TRBJ2-3
v_call: TRBV19

cdr3_nt: TGTGCCAGCAGTTACTACCGTCCGAGGGGAGAGACCCAGTACTTC
cdr3_aa: CASSYYRPRGETQYF
d_call: -
clone_size: -
cdr3_length: 15
j_call: TRBJ2-5
v_call: TRBV6-5

cdr3_nt: TGTGCCACCCGGATTAATACGGCCGGGGAGCTGTTTTTT
cdr3_aa: CATRINTAGELFF
d_call: -
clone_size: -
cdr3_length: 13
j_call: TRBJ2-2
v_call: TRBV6-1

cdr3_nt: TGTGCCAGCAGCTTGTATTCGGGGGCTACAGAGACCCAGTACTTC
cdr3_aa: CASSLYSGATETQYF
d_call: -
clone_size: -
cdr3_length: 15
j_call: TRBJ2-5
v_call: TRBV5-6

cdr3_nt: TGTGCCATCAGTGAGGAGCAGGGTACCGGGCAGCCCCAGCATTTT
cdr3_aa: CAISEEQGTGQPQHF
d_call: -
clone_size: -
cdr3_length: 15
j_call: TRBJ1-5
v_call: TRBV10-3

cdr3_nt: TGTGCCAGCAGTCCAGGGACAGCTACCTATGGCTACACCTTC
cdr3_aa: CASSPGTATYGYTF
d_call: TRBD1
clone_size: -
cdr3_length: 14
j_call: TRBJ1-2
v_call: TRBV6-6

cdr3_nt: TGTGCCAGCAGTTTCGGTACAGTTGAGCAGTACTTC
cdr3_aa: CASSFGTVEQYF
d_call: -
clone_size: -
cdr3_length: 12
j_call: TRBJ2-7
v_call: TRBV28

cdr3_nt: TGTGCCAGCAGTTACGTGGGTGGGGACACTGAAGCTTTCTTT
cdr3_aa: CASSYVGGDTEAFF
d_call: -
clone_size: -
cdr3_length: 14
j_call: TRBJ1-1
v_call: TRBV6-5

cdr3_nt: TGTGCCACCAGCAGGGGCCGCGGTTCACCCCTCCACTTT
cdr3_aa: CATSRGRGSPLHF
d_call: -
clone_size: once
cdr3_length: 13
j_call: TRBJ1-6
v_call: TRBV15

cdr3_nt: TGTGCCAGTAGTGCCAAGGTAAGCACTGAAGCTTTCTTT
cdr3_aa: CASSAKVSTEAFF
d_call: -
clone_size: -
cdr3_length: 13
j_call: TRBJ1-1
v_call: TRBV19

cdr3_nt: TGTGCCAGCAGTTCCGGGACAGGCTCCTTAGGTGAGCAGTTCTTC
cdr3_aa: CASSSGTGSLGEQFF
d_call: TRBD1
clone_size: -
cdr3_length: 15
j_call: TRBJ2-1
v_call: TRBV6-6

cdr3_nt: TGTGCCAGCAGCTTACAGCGACGTGGGAACACTGAAGCTTTCTTT
cdr3_aa: CASSLQRRGNTEAFF
d_call: -
clone_size: -
cdr3_length: 15
j_call: TRBJ1-1
v_call: TRBV7-6